Listed here are 2 T cell receptor beta chains from one sample, sequenced in a study of CD8 T cells in Susac syndrome. Reverse transcription used about 0.5 to 1 ug RNA and random hexamers. Via MiXCR, TCRdb re-called the immunoSEQ multiplex PCR reads, giving one row per CDR3 protein. Here the sample spans some 200,000 distinct CDR3 sequences, about 95% being singletons. The specimen sequenced was CD8+ T cells from PBMCs. Receptors were obtained from a human donor with Susac syndrome.

The gene calls are TRBV5-1 and TRBJ1-1, with unresolved D. The V end lost 0 bases, the J end lost 4 bases, and 16 bases lay between the germline ends. This CDR3 is 16 amino acids long. CDR1 and CDR2 (germline): SGHRS, YFSETQ. CDR3 protein: CASSLAGLQVGTEAFF. The CDR3 DNA reads TGCGCCAGCAGCTTGGCCGGTTTGCAGGTGGGCACTGAAGCTTTCTTT. Based on the CDR3 plus reference TRBV5-1 and TRBJ1-1, the full variable domain is KAGVTQTPRYLIKTRGQQVTLSCSPISGHRSVSWYQQTPGQGLQFLFEYFSETQRNKGNFPGRFSGRQFSNSRSEMNVSTLELGDSALYLCASSLAGLQVGTEAFFGQGTRLTVV.

CDR3 nucleotide sequence: TGTGCCAGCAATTCCTTAAGGTTACAGCCACACTATGGCTACACCTTC. It specifies CASNSLRLQPHYGYTF. The chain joins TRBV6-4 to TRBJ1-2; no reliable D call. Germline CDR1 reads MRHNA; CDR2 reads SNTAGT. V was cut by 7 bases and J by 3 bases, with 21 bases left in between. The CDR3 is made up of 16 amino acids.